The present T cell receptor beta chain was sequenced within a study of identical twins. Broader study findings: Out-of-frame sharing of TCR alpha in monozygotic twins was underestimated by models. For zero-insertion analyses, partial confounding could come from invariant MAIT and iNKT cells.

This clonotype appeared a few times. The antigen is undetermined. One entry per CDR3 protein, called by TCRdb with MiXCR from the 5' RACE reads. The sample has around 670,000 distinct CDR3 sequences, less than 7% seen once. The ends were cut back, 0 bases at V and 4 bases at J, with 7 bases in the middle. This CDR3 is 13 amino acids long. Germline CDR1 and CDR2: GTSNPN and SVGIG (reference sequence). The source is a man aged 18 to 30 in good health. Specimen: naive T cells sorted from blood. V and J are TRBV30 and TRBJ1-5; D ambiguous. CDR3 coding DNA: TGTGCCTGGAGTGTCGGTCCTAATCAGCCCCAGCATTTT. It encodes CAWSVGPNQPQHF.